Listed below are T cell receptor beta chains from one sample, sequenced in a study of T cell responses to AZD1222 COVID-19 vaccine. Here immunoSEQ multiplex PCR was the method, and the copy in TCRdb shows in-frame clones only, minus some. The data hold about 55,000 clones, with more than 70% observed a single time. The sample consisted of peripheral blood, taken on day 0 of AZD1222 vaccination. The receptor set was obtained from an adult in good health. Both conserved end residues are trimmed from each CDR3.

V gene	J gene	CDR3 protein
TRBV3-1/TRBV3-2	TRBJ1-4	ASSQAPGANEKLF
TRBV30	TRBJ2-1	AWSVRGQRYNEQF
TRBV5-1	TRBJ2-7	ASSQEQEPYEQY
TRBV5-1	TRBJ1-3	ASSLATGGNSGNTIY
TRBV15	TRBJ1-2	ATSRDLRTGYGYT
TRBV7-9	TRBJ1-3	AWRGAVSGNTIY
TRBV25-1	TRBJ1-3	ASSEFGTPHSGNTIY
TRBV5-5	TRBJ2-1	ASSLEVVRTSGRSANEQF
TRBV3-1/TRBV3-2	TRBJ1-1	ASSQAEGGGRTEAF
TRBV29-1	TRBJ2-7	SVGEQGDEQY
TRBV7-9	TRBJ1-5	ASSLQGSNQPQH
TRBV29-1	TRBJ2-1	SVRGGGLEQF
TRBV7-2	TRBJ1-6	ASSPENGRPLH
TRBV15	TRBJ2-3	ATSRGQGRDTQY
TRBV24-1	TRBJ2-3	ATSDTGVSSTDTQY
TRBV19	TRBJ2-1	ASSPRGLAGADEQF
TRBV29-1	TRBJ2-1	SVELTSDYNEQF
TRBV6-5	TRBJ1-1	ASIRPGTNTEAF
TRBV5-1	TRBJ2-7	ASNLGTSRSYEQY
TRBV19	TRBJ2-1	ATVEAGSWEQF
TRBV3-1/TRBV3-2	TRBJ2-1	AVKGRPSNEQF
TRBV28	TRBJ1-1	ASSPPMNTEAF
TRBV4-1	TRBJ1-3	ASSLGGNTIY
TRBV11-2	TRBJ2-6	ASSLKTTGANSGANVLT
TRBV28	TRBJ2-7	ASSRDRGNYEQY
TRBV2	TRBJ1-5	ASNPTGQLNQPQH
TRBV7-6	TRBJ2-1	ASRRTSGSLSEQF
TRBV28	TRBJ1-2	ASSRITGYT
TRBV14	TRBJ2-2	ASSQVASVGELF
TRBV18	TRBJ1-1	ASSEQGSFLNTEAF
TRBV5-1	TRBJ2-7	ASSPHPGLAGVEQY
TRBV2	TRBJ1-5	ASSTGPKGQPQH
TRBV18	TRBJ2-4	ASSPLSGTGANIQY
TRBV5-1	TRBJ2-3	ASSTDGNSGTDTQY
TRBV5-4	TRBJ2-5	ASSSEAGDRETQY
TRBV3-1/TRBV3-2	TRBJ1-1	ASSHSAPGAEAF